The 6 T cell receptor beta chains below were found in one sample sequenced in a study of blood T cell repertoires in COVID-19. Sequenced by immunoSEQ multiplex PCR; TCRdb stores in-frame clones only, minus some. Of some 160,000 clones in the sample, about 87% were seen once. Sequencing was performed on peripheral blood. The receptors were gathered from an older woman with COVID-19, enrolled during active disease.

This clone was seen a single time. The J gene is TRBJ1-1, the V gene TRBV18; TRBD1 aligns across 8 bases. Losses at the gene ends were 10 bases for V and 4 bases for J; bases not matched to a gene: 2. This CDR3 has 11 amino acids. Germline V gene lookup returns CDR1 KGHSH and CDR2 LQKENI. The CDR3 is CATRGPTEAFF. In DNA, the CDR3 is TGTGCCACCAGGGGGCCCACTGAAGCTTTCTTT.

The chain links TRBV4-2 to TRBJ2-6; TRBD2 is a possible D gene (7 bases). V lost 0 bases and J lost 0, with 18 bases in between. Germline assignment: CDR1 LGHNA and CDR2 YNFKEQ. CDR3 size: 20 residues. The CDR3 sequence is CASSQDRGAGALSGANVLTF. In nucleotides, the CDR3 is TGTGCCAGCAGCCAAGATCGAGGGGCGGGGGCCCTCTCTGGGGCCAACGTCCTGACTTTC.

This clone showed up just once. The chain combines TRBV10-3 with TRBJ1-3, with D perhaps TRBD1 (5 bases). Trimming left V 2 bases short and J 4 bases short, with 6 bases between. The V gene's germline CDR1 is ENHRY and CDR2 SYGVKD. The length of the CDR3 is 13 residues. The CDR3 loop reads CAISEQGGNTIYF. CDR3 coding DNA: TGTGCCATCAGTGAGCAGGGAGGAAACACCATATATTTT.

This sequence joins TRBV12-3 or TRBV12-4 and TRBJ2-2; D unclear. The V and J ends lost 8 bases and 5 bases respectively, with 9 bases between them. CDR3 length: 12 amino acids. The CDR3 DNA sequence: TGTGCCAGCGCGTTACTGACCGGGGAGCTGTTTTTT. This gives the protein CASALLTGELFF.

The chain employs TRBV5-1 and TRBJ1-1; D may be TRBD1 (5 bases). This CDR3 is 14 amino acids long. Looked up from germline, CDR1 is SGHRS and CDR2 is YFSETQ. The germline V and J ends were trimmed by 3 bases and 5 bases, with 14 bases remaining between them. The DNA of the CDR3 is TGCGCCAGCAGCTCAGACCCGGCAGGGACTGAAGCTTTCTTT. Translated: CASSSDPAGTEAFF.

The gene calls are TRBV7-2 and TRBJ2-3; D unresolved. Trimming stripped 4 bases from V and 0 bases from J, with 11 bases between. This CDR3 region has 15 residues. Germline CDR1 is SGHTA and CDR2 is FQGNSA. The CDR3 loop reads CASSSGWRSTDTQYF. In DNA, the CDR3 is TGTGCCAGCAGCTCCGGGTGGCGAAGCACAGATACGCAGTATTTT.